These 20 T cell receptor beta chains came from one sample sequenced in a study of T-cell memory formation after mild COVID-19. TCRdb independently ran MiXCR on the 5' RACE reads; one entry per CDR3 protein. The table lists more than 150,000 distinct CDR3 sequences, 15% to 20% of them singletons. The sequenced sample consisted of PBMCs or a T cell subset sorted from them (not recorded which). The source of these receptors is a man in his late teens or twenties who had mild COVID-19 (a few samples of this study predate the infection). Cell type and time point are not known.

The J gene is TRBJ1-5, the V gene TRBV7-2; 9 positions match TRBD1. CDR1 and CDR2 from the germline V gene are SGHTA and FQGNSA. This CDR3 is built from 13 residues. V shed 5 bases, J shed 7 bases, and the junction held 3 bases outside the gene matches. For the CDR3, the DNA is TGTGCCAGCAGCCCGGACAGGGGACAGCCCCAGCATTTT. Translating it yields CASSPDRGQPQHF.

This clonotype occurred once. The chain employs TRBV7-2 and TRBJ1-2; D gene ambiguous. Trimming stripped 4 bases from V and 5 bases from J, with 11 bases between. This CDR3 has 13 amino acids. Germline CDR1 and CDR2: SGHTA and FQGNSA. The CDR3 here is CASSSPGPYGYTF. The CDR3 region has the DNA TGTGCCAGCAGCTCTCCGGGCCCTTATGGCTACACCTTC. The full variable domain, completed using reference TRBV7-2 and TRBJ1-2, is GAGVSQSPSNKVTEKGKDVELRCDPISGHTALYWYRQSLGQGLEFLIYFQGNSAPDKSGLPSDRFSAERTGGSVSTLTIQRTQQEDSAVYLCASSSPGPYGYTFGSGTRLTVV.

Regarding this clonotype: A much larger clone lies a single base off, so this may be a read error. The rearrangement joins TRBV10-3 to TRBJ2-5; D is perhaps TRBD2 (6 bases). The V gene lost 3 bases and the J gene lost 0 bases, with 23 bases spanning the gap. Germline V lookup: CDR1 ENHRY, CDR2 SYGVKD. This CDR3 comprises 19 residues. The CDR3 here is CAISDSPPAGRTYQETQYF. The CDR3 DNA sequence: TGTGCCATCAGTGATTCCCCACCGGCGGGGCGAACCTACCAAGAGACCCAGTACTTC.

The rearrangement joins TRBV7-2 to TRBJ1-2; no firm D call. Trimming removed 3 bases from V and 0 bases from J, with 8 bases in between. Germline V gene lookup returns CDR1 SGHTA and CDR2 FQGNSA. The CDR3 totals 14 residues. CDR3 nucleotides: TGTGCCAGCAGCTTTGGCAGTCCTAACTATGGCTACACCTTC. This sequence encodes CASSFGSPNYGYTF. The full variable domain, with the rest looked up from reference TRBV7-2 and TRBJ1-2, is GAGVSQSPSNKVTEKGKDVELRCDPISGHTALYWYRQSLGQGLEFLIYFQGNSAPDKSGLPSDRFSAERTGGSVSTLTIQRTQQEDSAVYLCASSFGSPNYGYTFGSGTRLTVV.

This clonotype occurred once. This rearrangement joins TRBV7-2 to TRBJ2-5; D is uncertain. Trimming shortened V by 5 bases and J by 9 bases, and 13 bases separated the two germline ends. Germline V lookup: CDR1 SGHTA, CDR2 FQGNSA. CDR3 length: 12 amino acids. As DNA, the CDR3 is TGTGCCAGCAGCCAGTCGGCCATGGCCCAGTACTTC. It translates to CASSQSAMAQYF.

This clonotype has more than one count but fewer than ten. The chain joins TRBV5-6 to TRBJ1-4, with 9 bases fitting TRBD1. V lost 3 bases, J lost 7 bases, and 7 bases stayed unmatched. The germline V gene has CDR1 SGHDT and CDR2 YYEEEE. The CDR3 totals 15 residues. Here the CDR3 reads CASSSPGTGSEKLFF. The CDR3 DNA follows: TGTGCCAGCAGCTCACCCGGGACAGGGTCTGAAAAACTGTTTTTT.

The chain employs TRBV5-1 and TRBJ2-2; TRBD2 aligns across 11 bases. The CDR3 loop spans 16 amino acids. Germline loops: CDR1 SGHRS, CDR2 YFSETQ. Trimming took 2 bases from V and 4 from J; bases not matched to a gene: 4. In nucleotides, the CDR3 is TGCGCCAGCAGCTTACGACTAGCGGGGTCCACCGGGGAGCTGTTTTTT. Translated, it gives CASSLRLAGSTGELFF.

The genes are TRBV28 and TRBJ2-5; D ambiguous. This CDR3 is built from 16 residues. V lost 3 bases and J lost 4, with 18 bases in between. Germline CDR1 is MDHEN and CDR2 is SYDVKM. The CDR3, as DNA: TGTGCCAGCAGTTTCCAAAGGGCCGGCGGTTCAGAGACCCAGTACTTC. It specifies CASSFQRAGGSETQYF.

This clonotype was found many times. The chain combines TRBV18 with TRBJ2-2; D is unclear. The CDR3 has 14 residues. V dropped 3 bases and J dropped 2 bases, with 7 bases sitting between them. Germline lookup yields CDR1 KGHSH and CDR2 LQKENI. CDR3 nucleotides: TGTGCCAGCTCACCGGGCCAAAACACCGGGGAGCTGTTTTTT. Amino acids: CASSPGQNTGELFF.

This chain uses TRBV5-1 with TRBJ1-1, with D hard to call. V dropped 4 bases and J dropped 1 base, with 11 bases sitting between them. Germline V lookup: CDR1 SGHRS, CDR2 YFSETQ. This CDR3 region has 14 residues. The CDR3 DNA follows: TGCGCCAGCAGCCCCCAGGTGGGGAACACTGAAGCTTTCTTT. As protein: CASSPQVGNTEAFF.

The genes are TRBV7-9 and TRBJ1-5; D possibly corresponds to TRBD1 (6 bases). Deletions cut 5 bases from V and 3 bases from J, with 14 bases between. Germline V lookup: CDR1 SEHNR, CDR2 FQNEAQ (reference sequence). The CDR3 consists of 15 residues. The CDR3 here is CASSQAGADNQPQHF. The CDR3 DNA reads as TGTGCCAGCAGCCAGGCGGGGGCAGACAATCAGCCCCAGCATTTT.

This clonotype has only one observation. This chain connects TRBV11-1 to TRBJ1-1, with TRBD1 as a possible D gene (5 bases). The CDR3 loop spans 15 amino acids. CDR1 and CDR2 from the germline V gene are SGHAT and FQDESV (reference sequence). Trimming cost V 5 bases and J 1 base, with 14 bases left between them. CDR3 protein: CASSTRDGWNTEAFF. Here the CDR3 DNA reads TGTGCCAGCAGCACACGGGACGGCTGGAACACTGAAGCTTTCTTT.

This clonotype showed up just once. The genes are TRBV20-1 and TRBJ1-1, with no clear D. Trimming removed 0 bases from V and 5 bases from J, with 19 bases in between. The CDR3 spans 16 residues. Per germline, CDR1 DFQATT and CDR2 SNEGSKA (reference sequence). CDR3 amino acids: CSARDRIRGDRTEAFF. The CDR3 DNA follows: TGCAGTGCTAGAGATCGCATTCGGGGAGATAGGACTGAAGCTTTCTTT.

CDR3 region: CASSLGFEQGLAKNIQYF. The CDR3 coding sequence is TGTGCCAGCAGCTTAGGGTTCGAACAGGGTCTAGCCAAAAACATTCAGTACTTC. The V and J genes are TRBV11-2 and TRBJ2-4, with D tentatively TRBD1 (6 bases). The germline gives CDR1 SGHAT, CDR2 FQNNGV. The V end was cut by 1 base, the J end by 0 bases, with 16 bases between. The CDR3 runs to 18 residues.

The genes are TRBV11-3 and TRBJ1-1; D is perhaps TRBD1 (5 bases). V lost 3 bases to trimming and J lost 3 bases, with 14 bases between them. Germline V gives CDR1 SGHNT, CDR2 YENEEA. The CDR3 is made up of 15 amino acids. The CDR3 coding sequence is TGTGCCAGCAGCTTTGGACGGGGCGCGGACACTGAAGCTTTCTTT. Translating it yields CASSFGRGADTEAFF.

This clonotype appeared a few times. This chain joins TRBV18 and TRBJ2-7; TRBD1 aligns across 7 bases. Trimming removed 3 bases from V and 5 bases from J; junction bases left unmatched: 7. Germline V CDR1 and CDR2: KGHSH, LQKENI. This CDR3 contains 14 residues. CDR3 amino acids: CASSPWTGPDEQYF. As DNA, the CDR3 is TGTGCCAGCTCACCCTGGACAGGCCCTGACGAGCAGTACTTC. The full variable domain, in which reference TRBV18 and TRBJ2-7 provide the parts outside the CDR3, is NAGVMQNPRHLVRRRGQEARLRCSPMKGHSHVYWYRQLPEEGLKFMVYLQKENIIDESGMPKERFSAEFPKEGPSILRIQQVVRGDSAAYFCASSPWTGPDEQYFGPGTRLTVT.

The chain couples TRBV12-3 or TRBV12-4 to TRBJ2-4; D gene uncertain. The CDR3 sequence is 11 residues long. Trimming took off 6 bases at V and 4 bases at J, with 4 bases between the two ends. CDR3 protein: CASRTKNIQYF. The CDR3 DNA is TGTGCCAGCAGGACTAAAAACATTCAGTACTTC.

This clonotype turned up a few times. The chain carries TRBV4-2 and TRBJ1-1; D is uncertain. Germline CDR1 and CDR2: LGHNA and YNFKEQ. The CDR3 is 12 residues long. Deletions cut 0 bases from V and 8 bases from J, with 7 bases between. CDR3 DNA sequence: TGTGCCAGCAGCCAAGAGGGAGAAGAAGCTTTCTTT. Amino acids: CASSQEGEEAFF.

This clonotype was found a few times. CDR3 coding DNA: TGCGCCAGCAGCTTTATATCCGGGGCCCAAGAGACCCAGTACTTC. It is translated as CASSFISGAQETQYF. The chain uses TRBV5-1 and TRBJ2-5, with D possibly being TRBD1 or TRBD2 (5 bases each). CDR1 is SGHRS, CDR2 YFSETQ, per germline. Trimming shortened V by 2 bases and J by 1 base, and 12 bases separated the two germline ends. The CDR3 has 15 amino acids.

This clonotype turned up a few times. V gene TRBV10-3 combines with J gene TRBJ2-3; 7 bases map to TRBD1. The germline V gene has CDR1 ENHRY and CDR2 SYGVKD. The trim removed 6 bases at V and 4 bases at J, leaving 7 bases unmatched. The CDR3 runs 14 residues. The CDR3 loop is CAISDRAGADTQYF. Here the CDR3 DNA reads TGTGCCATCAGCGACAGGGCAGGTGCAGATACGCAGTATTTT.